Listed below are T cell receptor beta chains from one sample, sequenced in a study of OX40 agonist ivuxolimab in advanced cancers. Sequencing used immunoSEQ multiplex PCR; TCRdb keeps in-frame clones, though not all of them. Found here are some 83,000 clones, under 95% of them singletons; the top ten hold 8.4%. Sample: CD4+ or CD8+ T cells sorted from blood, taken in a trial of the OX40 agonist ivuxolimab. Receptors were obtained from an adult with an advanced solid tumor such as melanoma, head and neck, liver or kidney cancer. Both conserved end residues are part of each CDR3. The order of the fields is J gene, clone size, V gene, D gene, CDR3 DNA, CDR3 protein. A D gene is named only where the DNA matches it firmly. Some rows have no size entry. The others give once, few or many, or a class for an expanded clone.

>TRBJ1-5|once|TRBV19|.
TGTGCCAGTAGTGCCCTCACAGGTCTTGGTCAGCCCCAGCATTTT
CASSALTGLGQPQHF
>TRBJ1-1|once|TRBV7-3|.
TGTGCCAGCAGCTTAGGTGGGGTGAACACTGAAGCTTTCTTT
CASSLGGVNTEAFF
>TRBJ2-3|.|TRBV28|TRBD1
TGTGCCAGCAGTTTATCCTATGGACAGGGGGCGAGTGTGTCAGATACGCAGTATTTT
CASSLSYGQGASVSDTQYF
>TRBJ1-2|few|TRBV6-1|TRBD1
TGTGCCAGCACGTACTGGGACAGGGGGCTCTATGGCTACACCTTC
CASTYWDRGLYGYTF
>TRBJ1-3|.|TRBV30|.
TGTGCCTGGAGTGTACCTGGAAACACCATATATTTT
CAWSVPGNTIYF
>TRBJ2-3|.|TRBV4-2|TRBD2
TGTGCCAGCAGCCAAGAACAGACTAGCGGGGGGGTATGGGATACGCAGTATTTT
CASSQEQTSGGVWDTQYF
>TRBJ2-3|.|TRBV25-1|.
TGTGCCAGCAGTGAACTGTCCGAAGGCACAGATACGCAGTATTTT
CASSELSEGTDTQYF
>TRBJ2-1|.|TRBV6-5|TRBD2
TGTGCCATACGAGAGAGCGGGGCATACAATGAGCAGTTCTTC
CAIRESGAYNEQFF
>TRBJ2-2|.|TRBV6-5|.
TGTGCCAGCAGTTACTCGAATCCAACCACCGGGGAGCTGTTTTTT
CASSYSNPTTGELFF
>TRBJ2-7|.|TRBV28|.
TGTGCCAGCAGTTTATCTATCGAGCAGTACTTC
CASSLSIEQYF
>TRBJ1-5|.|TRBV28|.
TGTGCCAGCAGATATACAGGGCGCAGCAATCAGCCCCAGCATTTT
CASRYTGRSNQPQHF
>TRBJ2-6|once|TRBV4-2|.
TGTGCCAGCAGCCAAGAGAACTCTGGGGCCAACGTCCTGACTTTC
CASSQENSGANVLTF
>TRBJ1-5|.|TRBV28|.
TGTGCCAGCAGAGCAGGGTATAGCAATCAGCCCCAGCATTTT
CASRAGYSNQPQHF
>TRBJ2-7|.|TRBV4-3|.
TGCGCCAGCAGCCAAGATCCGGTAGGTGCATGGGGATCCAGCTACGAGCAGTACTTC
CASSQDPVGAWGSSYEQYF
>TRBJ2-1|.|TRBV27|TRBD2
TGTGCCAGCAGTTCACTAGCGGGAGGGCTCGATGAGCAGTTCTTC
CASSSLAGGLDEQFF
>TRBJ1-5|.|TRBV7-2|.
TGTGCCAGCAGCTTAGGACCGATCAATCAGCCCCAGCATTTT
CASSLGPINQPQHF
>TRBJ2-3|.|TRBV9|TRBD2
TGTGCCAGCAGCGCACTAGCGGGAGCGGTAGATACGCAGTATTTT
CASSALAGAVDTQYF